The clone carrying this T cell receptor beta chain was observed a handful of times. The antigen remains undetermined. The record originates from a study of T-cell memory formation after mild COVID-19. Study-wide results and caveats: Mainly CM and EM harbored the contracting CD4+ clones; mainly EMRA harbored the CD8+ ones. That cross-reactive memory joined was suggested by some responding clones appearing in pre-infection memory.

Constant-segment primers were used for 5'RACE, and the resulting TCR alpha and TCR beta cDNA libraries carried sample barcodes and UMIs. TCRdb re-analysed the 5' RACE reads in MiXCR, keeping a single row per CDR3 protein. The sample contains about 290,000 distinct CDR3 sequences, roughly 15% of which appear only once. CDR3 length equals 14 residues. V was pared by 4 bases and J by 6 bases, with 10 bases between. Germline values: CDR1 SGHTA, CDR2 FQGNSA. This chain uses TRBV7-2 with TRBJ1-6, with D tentatively TRBD1 (5 bases). This clonotype was sampled from a man aged 18 to 29 who had mild COVID-19 (a few samples of this study predate the infection). Cell type and time point are not known. The sequenced sample was PBMCs or a T cell subset sorted from them (not recorded which). CDR3 loop: CASSSQGSNSPLHF. The CDR3 nucleotides read TGTGCCAGCAGCTCGCAGGGTAGTAATTCACCCCTCCACTTT.